Below are 28 T cell receptor beta chains sequenced from a single sample in a study of T-cell memory formation after mild COVID-19. TCRdb re-derived calls from the 5' RACE reads in MiXCR, one entry per CDR3 protein. This sample has roughly 300,000 distinct CDR3 sequences, with about a sixth found just once. The material sequenced was PBMCs or a T cell subset sorted from them (not recorded which). The receptors derive from a man between 18 and 35 years old who had mild COVID-19 (a few samples of this study predate the infection). Cell type and time point are not known.

A few counts support this clonotype. This rearrangement joins TRBV7-9 to TRBJ2-5, with 9 bases aligning to TRBD2. Per the germline V gene, CDR1 is SEHNR and CDR2 is FQNEAQ (reference sequence). The CDR3 has 15 amino acids. V gave up 2 bases and J gave up 0 bases; unmatched junction bases: 1. CDR3 residues: CASSLSGGNQETQYF. The CDR3 DNA follows: TGTGCCAGCAGCTTAAGCGGGGGGAACCAAGAGACCCAGTACTTC.

At least ten counts were recorded for this clonotype. CDR3 residues: CASSLETSTDTQYF. As DNA, the CDR3 is TGCGCCAGCAGCTTGGAGACCAGCACAGATACGCAGTATTTT. V gene TRBV5-1 combines with J gene TRBJ2-3; D unresolved. The V end lost 0 bases, the J end lost 0 bases, and 5 bases lay between the germline ends. The CDR3 consists of 14 residues. Germline CDR1 SGHRS, CDR2 YFSETQ.

This sequence joins TRBV20-1 and TRBJ1-1; 7 nucleotides align to TRBD1. The germline CDR1 and CDR2 sequences are DFQATT and SNEGSKA (reference sequence). The CDR3 runs to 17 residues. The ends lost 3 bases at V and 7 bases at J; junction bases unmatched: 20. The CDR3 sequence is CSASWGKGAGLKGEAFF. The CDR3 DNA sequence: TGCAGTGCTAGTTGGGGCAAGGGGGCGGGTTTGAAGGGTGAAGCTTTCTTT.

This clonotype showed up just a few times. The chain combines TRBV6-5 with TRBJ1-1; D not certain. CDR1 and CDR2 from the germline V gene are MNHEY and SVGAGI. Trimming shortened V by 8 bases and J by 4 bases, and 14 bases separated the two germline ends. The CDR3 is 13 amino acids. The CDR3 DNA is TGTGCCAGCTCTTTGACATTTCTCACTGAAGCTTTCTTT. This translates into CASSLTFLTEAFF.

This clonotype was counted ten times or more. This chain uses TRBV4-2 with TRBJ2-3, with 7 positions matching TRBD2. The trim removed 0 bases at V and 1 base at J, leaving 1 base unmatched. CDR3 length: 15 amino acids. The germline gives CDR1 LGHNA, CDR2 YNFKEQ. CDR3: CASSQDRGGTDTQYF. The CDR3 nucleotides read TGTGCCAGCAGCCAAGATCGGGGGGGCACAGATACGCAGTATTTT.

Here the CDR3 reads CASSIGDWTGYTF. The CDR3 DNA reads TGTGCCAGTAGTATAGGGGACTGGACTGGCTACACCTTC. This sequence joins TRBV19 and TRBJ1-2, with a possible D match to TRBD1 (5 bases). The CDR3 loop spans 13 amino acids. The germline V and J ends were trimmed by 1 base and 7 bases, with 10 bases remaining between them. CDR1 is LNHDA, CDR2 SQIVND, per germline (reference sequence).

The sample holds a few counts of this clonotype. CDR3 nucleotide sequence: TGTGCCAGCAGCTTACAGGGGCAGGGCACTGAAGCTTTCTTT. It translates to CASSLQGQGTEAFF. This chain connects TRBV7-2 to TRBJ1-1; tentative D call: TRBD1 (6 bases). Per germline, CDR1 SGHTA and CDR2 FQGNSA. The V end was cut by 2 bases, the J end by 4 bases, with 11 bases between. The length of the CDR3 is 14 residues.

The chain employs TRBV20-1 and TRBJ2-1, with 8 bases identical to TRBD2. V was pared by 4 bases and J by 8 bases, with 10 bases of the junction left unmatched. CDR3 length equals 14 residues. The germline V gene has CDR1 DFQATT and CDR2 SNEGSKA (reference sequence). CDR3 residues: CSATSGTSYDEQFF. CDR3 nucleotides: TGCAGTGCTACATCCGGGACTAGTTACGATGAGCAGTTCTTC.

This clonotype was detected only a few times. The rearrangement links TRBV6-5 to TRBJ1-2; TRBD1 agrees at 8 bases. The CDR3 has 15 amino acids. The germline V gene has CDR1 MNHEY and CDR2 SVGAGI. J was trimmed by 1 base and V by 2 bases; bases with no gene match: 3. CDR3 bases: TGTGCCAGCAGTTACCAGGGGGCCAATAACTATGGCTACACCTTC. Translating gives CASSYQGANNYGYTF.

The V gene is TRBV7-9, the J gene TRBJ1-1, with 8 positions matching TRBD1. This CDR3 spans 14 amino acids. J lost 0 bases, V lost 8 bases, and 5 bases had no gene match. Per germline, CDR1 SEHNR and CDR2 FQNEAQ (reference sequence). CDR3 in DNA: TGTGCCAGCTTTGGGGACAGGTTGAACACTGAAGCTTTCTTT. This translates into CASFGDRLNTEAFF.

There are a few counts of this clonotype. V is TRBV20-1 and J is TRBJ1-1, with D possibly matching TRBD1 (5 bases). Per the germline V gene, CDR1 is DFQATT and CDR2 is SNEGSKA (reference sequence). CDR3 size: 12 residues. V was pared by 1 base and J by 4 bases, with 7 bases between. The CDR3 coding sequence is TGCAGTGCTAGAGGGGGCGGCACTGAAGCTTTCTTT. Its translation: CSARGGGTEAFF.

The chain links TRBV18 to TRBJ1-1; no definite D call. Germline V gene lookup returns CDR1 KGHSH and CDR2 LQKENI. The CDR3 runs 16 residues. Trimming removed 2 bases at V and 3 bases at J, with 16 bases between. Here the CDR3 reads CASSPSRNDGDTEAFF. In DNA, the CDR3 is TGTGCCAGCTCACCATCCCGCAACGACGGGGACACTGAAGCTTTCTTT.

This clonotype showed up just a few times. The V and J genes are TRBV19 and TRBJ2-2; 7 bases agree with TRBD2. Germline V gene data show CDR1 as LNHDA and CDR2 as SQIVND (reference sequence). CDR3 length: 16 amino acids. J gave up 1 base and V 7 bases, and 9 bases lay outside the gene matches. The chain's CDR3 is CASNGWEGLNTGELFF. CDR3 coding DNA: TGTGCCAGTAATGGCTGGGAGGGACTGAACACCGGGGAGCTGTTTTTT.

A few counts support this clonotype. J is TRBJ1-1 and V is TRBV5-5; D gene ambiguous. Germline CDR1 and CDR2: SGHKS and YYEKEE (reference sequence). This CDR3 is 11 amino acids long. The ends were cut back, 4 bases at V and 8 bases at J, with 9 bases in the middle. CDR3 sequence (DNA): TGTGCCAGCAGCGGGCCTCTGGAAGCTTTCTTT. Its translation is CASSGPLEAFF.

Only a few counts were recorded for this clonotype. This sequence joins TRBV7-9 and TRBJ1-5; D is undetermined. This CDR3 contains 12 residues. V lost 5 bases, J lost 0 bases, and 2 bases lay in between. Per the germline V gene, CDR1 is SEHNR and CDR2 is FQNEAQ (reference sequence). In nucleotides, the CDR3 is TGTGCCAGCAGCCTTAGCAATCAGCCCCAGCATTTT. Translation gives CASSLSNQPQHF. The full variable domain, with the rest looked up from reference TRBV7-9 and TRBJ1-5, is DTGVSQNPRHKITKRGQNVTFRCDPISEHNRLYWYRQTLGQGPEFLTYFQNEAQLEKSRLLSDRFSAERPKGSFSTLEIQRTEQGDSAMYLCASSLSNQPQHFGDGTRLSIL.

V is TRBV6-1 and J is TRBJ1-2; possible D gene TRBD1, 5 bases. Germline V gene sequence: CDR1 MNHNS, CDR2 SASEGT. V lost 1 base to trimming and J lost 4 bases, with 10 bases between them. The CDR3 loop spans 14 amino acids. The DNA of the CDR3 is TGTGCCAGCAGTGAAGGGGGGAGGAGCTATGGCTACACCTTC. Its translation: CASSEGGRSYGYTF.

The rearrangement uses TRBV11-2 and TRBJ2-7, with TRBD1 identical over 7 bases. V trimming: 5 bases; J trimming: 2 bases; junction bases outside the gene matches: 6. The CDR3 covers 14 residues. Germline V lookup: CDR1 SGHAT, CDR2 FQNNGV. The CDR3 DNA follows: TGTGCCAGCAGCAAAGCCGGGACAGCCTACGAGCAGTACGTC. Its translation is CASSKAGTAYEQYV.

This clonotype was counted between two and nine times. The gene calls are TRBV27 and TRBJ1-5, with 10 positions matching TRBD1. V lost 8 bases to trimming and J lost 5 bases; unmatched junction nucleotides: 3. The CDR3 length is 13 residues. CDR1 is MNHEY, CDR2 SMNVEV, per germline (reference sequence). The CDR3 spells CASRGQGHQPQHF. CDR3 coding DNA: TGTGCCAGCCGGGGACAGGGGCATCAGCCCCAGCATTTT.

This clonotype was recorded a few times. V and J are TRBV5-1 and TRBJ1-4; D is unclear. The germline V gene has CDR1 SGHRS and CDR2 YFSETQ. V was trimmed by 4 bases and J by 5 bases, leaving 18 bases between them. There are 16 residues in the CDR3. This CDR3 reads CASSPGRSGRNEKLFF. The CDR3 coding sequence is TGCGCCAGCAGCCCCGGTCGGTCCGGACGAAATGAAAAACTGTTTTTT.

The chain employs TRBV7-8 and TRBJ2-1; 7 positions agree with TRBD1. CDR3 length: 16 residues. Per germline, CDR1 SGHVS and CDR2 FQNEAQ. V was pared by 6 bases and J by 7 bases, with 15 bases of the junction left unmatched. In DNA, the CDR3 is TGTGCCAGCAGAACTGAAGGAGGACAGGATCTTAATGAGCAGTTCTTC. It is translated as CASRTEGGQDLNEQFF.

The chain uses TRBV7-9 and TRBJ2-7, with 7 positions matching TRBD1. Trimming took 5 bases from V and 2 from J; bases not matched to a gene: 9. CDR3 size: 15 residues. Germline values: CDR1 SEHNR, CDR2 FQNEAQ (reference sequence). CDR3 loop: CASSARDSFAYEQYF. In DNA, the CDR3 is TGTGCCAGCAGCGCCCGGGACAGTTTCGCCTACGAGCAGTACTTC. Full variable domain (missing parts from reference TRBV7-9 and TRBJ2-7): DTGVSQNPRHKITKRGQNVTFRCDPISEHNRLYWYRQTLGQGPEFLTYFQNEAQLEKSRLLSDRFSAERPKGSFSTLEIQRTEQGDSAMYLCASSARDSFAYEQYFGPGTRLTVT.

This clonotype has more than one count but fewer than ten. The chain uses TRBV28 and TRBJ2-7; a weak D match, TRBD1 (7 bases). The V end lost 7 bases, the J end lost 4 bases, and 14 bases lay between the germline ends. CDR1 and CDR2 from the germline V gene are MDHEN and SYDVKM. The CDR3 loop spans 13 amino acids. This CDR3 is CASTPTGRYEQYV. Here the CDR3 DNA reads TGTGCCAGCACCCCGACAGGGAGGTACGAGCAGTACGTC.

This chain links TRBV30 with TRBJ2-1, with TRBD1 as a possible D gene (5 bases). V was pared by 4 bases and J by 7 bases, with 20 bases between. Germline V gene lookup returns CDR1 GTSNPN and CDR2 SVGIG (reference sequence). CDR3 length equals 15 residues. CDR3 nucleotide sequence: TGTGCCTGGAAGAGGCCGGGCCCCAACAGGAATGAGCAGTTCTTC. This encodes CAWKRPGPNRNEQFF.

A few counts support this clonotype. The V and J genes are TRBV4-1 and TRBJ1-5; the match to TRBD1 covers 9 bases. V was clipped by 9 bases and J by 6 bases; unmatched bases: 6. CDR3 size: 13 residues. Germline V CDR1 and CDR2: MGHRA, YSYEKL. The CDR3 DNA follows: TGCGCCAGTTCGGACAGGGGAGGTCAGCCCCAGCATTTT. As protein: CASSDRGGQPQHF.

This clonotype was counted between two and nine times. The chain uses TRBV7-8 and TRBJ2-4, with D possibly matching TRBD2 (6 bases). Trimming took 0 bases from V and 8 from J, leaving 14 bases between them. Germline V gene data show CDR1 as SGHVS and CDR2 as FQNEAQ. The CDR3 is 15 amino acids. CDR3 coding DNA: TGTGCCAGCAGCTTAGCCGGGACTCTACGAGACATTCAGTACTTC. Protein sequence: CASSLAGTLRDIQYF. Filled out from reference TRBV7-8 and TRBJ2-4, the complete variable domain reads GAGVSQSPRYKVAKRGQDVALRCDPISGHVSLFWYQQALGQGPEFLTYFQNEAQLDKSGLPSDRFFAERPEGSVSTLKIQRTQQEDSAVYLCASSLAGTLRDIQYFGAGTRLSVL.

The gene calls are TRBV24-1 and TRBJ1-4, with D unclear. Germline lookup yields CDR1 KGHDR and CDR2 SFDVKD. The CDR3 consists of 11 residues. V was cut by 6 bases and J by 6 bases, with 4 bases left in between. CDR3 nucleotide sequence: TGTGCCACCAGTCCGTATGAAAAACTGTTTTTT. Translation gives CATSPYEKLFF.

There are a few counts of this clonotype. The chain carries TRBV5-6 and TRBJ1-1; D is ambiguous. The CDR3 sequence is 12 residues long. Between the trimmed V and J ends, which lost 5 bases and 7 bases, there was a span of 12 bases. Germline CDR1 SGHDT, CDR2 YYEEEE. CDR3 nucleotide sequence: TGTGCCAGCAGAGTAGTGGGCAGTGAAGCTTTCTTT. Translated, it gives CASRVVGSEAFF.

J is TRBJ1-6 and V is TRBV2, with D maybe TRBD1 (5 bases). With 3 bases removed from V and 10 bases from J, the gap between germline ends came to 13 bases. CDR3 length: 14 amino acids. Germline V gives CDR1 SNHLY, CDR2 FYNNEI. The CDR3 spells CASSDRTSRSPLHF. In nucleotides, the CDR3 is TGTGCCAGCAGTGACCGGACAAGTAGGTCACCCCTCCACTTT.